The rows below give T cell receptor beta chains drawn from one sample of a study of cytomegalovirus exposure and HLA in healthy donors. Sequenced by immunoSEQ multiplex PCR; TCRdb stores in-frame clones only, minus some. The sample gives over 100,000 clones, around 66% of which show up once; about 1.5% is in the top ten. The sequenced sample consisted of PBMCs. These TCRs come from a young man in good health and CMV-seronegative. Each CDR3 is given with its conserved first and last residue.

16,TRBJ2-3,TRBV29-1,CSAHGTGRRDTDTQYF
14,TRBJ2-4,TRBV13,CASSHRVGKNIQYF
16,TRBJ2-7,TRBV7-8,CASSLAGTGRPYEQYF
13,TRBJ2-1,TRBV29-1,CSVGAGGYNEQFF
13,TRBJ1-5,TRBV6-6,CASVGTGNQPQHF
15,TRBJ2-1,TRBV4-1,CASSYLGLAYNEQFF
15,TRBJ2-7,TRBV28,CASASGTDSSYEQYF
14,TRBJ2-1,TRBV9,CASSVSGMYNEQFF
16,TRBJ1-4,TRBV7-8,CASSLGAPGGIRPPFF
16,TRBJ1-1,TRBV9,CASSGRSRWGDTEAFF
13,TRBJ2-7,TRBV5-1,CASSLAAVNEQYF
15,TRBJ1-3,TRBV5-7,CASSGPRFPGNTIYF
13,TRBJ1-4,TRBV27,CASHARRGEKLFF
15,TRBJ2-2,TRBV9,CASSPPQGNTGELFF
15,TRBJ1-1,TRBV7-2,CASSPSAAYRALAFF
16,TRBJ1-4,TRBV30,CAWSQTPEGQNEKLFF
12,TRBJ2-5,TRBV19,CASSSGQETQYF
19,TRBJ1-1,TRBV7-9,CASSVPNRTGGKPNTEAFF
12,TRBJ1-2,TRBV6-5,CASNDRYYGYTF
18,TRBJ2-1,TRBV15,CATSRDSSRGRAYNEQFF